Listed below are T cell receptor beta chains from one sample, sequenced in a study of shared clonotypes between healthy human individuals. Only in-frame clones appear in the TCRdb table, and some are missing; sequencing was by immunoSEQ multiplex PCR. Here the sample spans some 2,500,000 clones, about 90% being singletons. Specimen: naive CD4+ T cells from PBMCs. These receptors were collected from a man aged 18 to 29 in good health. Some clones in this sample may be carry-over from other donors' samples. Each CDR3 is given without its conserved first and last residue. Fields, in order: J gene, V gene, CDR3 protein.

>TRBJ1-5|TRBV9
ASSATQGKNQPQH
>TRBJ1-5|TRBV5-3
ARGEIGPSSNQPQH
>TRBJ2-5|TRBV6-1
ASSVRLTETQY
>TRBJ1-2|TRBV19
ASSSDRAKGYT
>TRBJ1-1|TRBV7-2
ASSLLFQGAPGNTEAF
>TRBJ1-1|TRBV18
ASSPTGRGVTEAF
>TRBJ2-1|TRBV2
ASSDSSGSSYNEQF
>TRBJ2-1|TRBV6-5
ASSSNRGPQF
>TRBJ2-3|TRBV5-6
ASSSRGRDTQY
>TRBJ2-7|TRBV11-2
ASSPGVSSYEQY
>TRBJ2-1|TRBV2
ASSEVGSGNNEQF
>TRBJ1-5|TRBV28
ASRSGGGNQPQH
>TRBJ2-3|TRBV10-3
AITPEGVATDTQY
>TRBJ1-2|TRBV5-4
ASSLLRGDYGYT
>TRBJ2-1|TRBV5-1
ASSAGLAYNEQF
>TRBJ2-5|TRBV28
ASSLWSSGKETQY
>TRBJ1-6|TRBV6-5
ASRRGRINSPLH
>TRBJ1-2|TRBV4-3
ASSQAFGPPVYGYT
>TRBJ1-3|TRBV28
ASSSGQGTRNTIY
>TRBJ1-2|TRBV7-9
ASSEPGQGGYGYT
>TRBJ2-4|TRBV5-1
ASSLVGLQQNIQY
>TRBJ2-1|TRBV5-1
ASSLQGSTYNEQF
>TRBJ2-1|TRBV5-1
ASSLGLAEGNEQF
>TRBJ2-7|TRBV28
ASSRGGSSYEQY
>TRBJ1-4|TRBV4-3
ASSQATFGATNEKLF
>TRBJ2-2|TRBV2
ASSEFSGLTGELF
>TRBJ2-2|TRBV18
ASSPGLATGELF
>TRBJ2-4|TRBV5-4
ASSPSYQGNIQY
>TRBJ1-2|TRBV6-1
ASSEVSGRHYSGYT
>TRBJ1-1|TRBV11-3
ASSLDGGAPEAF
>TRBJ2-1|TRBV5-1
ASSSYRGAGGTRYNEQF
>TRBJ1-2|TRBV7-6
ASSFSPSSGGYGYT
>TRBJ2-1|TRBV11-2
ASPGLGGNEQF
>TRBJ2-1|TRBV7-2
ASNPGGGYNEQF
>TRBJ2-1|TRBV7-3
ASSPARLAVNNEQF
>TRBJ2-1|TRBV9
ASSAQVGLISYNEQF
>TRBJ1-2|TRBV7-9
ASSPGDRNGYT
>TRBJ1-2|TRBV25-1
ASRGDTGGYGYT
>TRBJ1-5|TRBV6-5
ASSRDRYSNQPQH
>TRBJ2-6|TRBV28
ASSLGTSRRGANVLT
>TRBJ1-1|TRBV5-1
ASSPVPSAKGSTEAF
>TRBJ2-3|TRBV5-1
ASSLGGARPDTQY
>TRBJ2-1|TRBV6-5
ASSPRQGVYNEQF
>TRBJ2-7|TRBV29-1
SVEELANEQY
>TRBJ2-1|TRBV5-4
ASSTPDAYNEQF
>TRBJ2-7|TRBV15
ATSSQPHYEQY